This T cell receptor beta chain was identified during a study of CD8 T cells in ankylosing spondylitis. Overall study results and limits: Blood of patients with ankylosing spondylitis appeared to be characterized by a TCR beta motif of eight highly homologous variants.

Many counts were recorded for this clonotype. Its antigen is not known. V lost 6 bases and J lost 5, with 11 bases in between. Germline values: CDR1 SQVTM, CDR2 ANQGSEA. The CDR3 runs to 13 residues. TCRdb re-called the 5' RACE reads through MiXCR, storing one row per CDR3 protein. The sample lists about 800,000 distinct CDR3 sequences; about 10% were seen once. This receptor was obtained from a male donor with ankylosing spondylitis. The V and J genes are TRBV29-1 and TRBJ1-6; D remains ambiguous. The sequenced sample was blood, either unsorted or a sorted T cell fraction (not recorded which). In nucleotides, the CDR3 is TGCAGCGTGAAGACCGTGAATAATTCACCCCTCCACTTT. This sequence encodes CSVKTVNNSPLHF. The full variable domain, completed using reference TRBV29-1 and TRBJ1-6, is SAVISQKPSRDICQRGTSLTIQCQVDSQVTMMFWYRQQPGQSLTLIATANQGSEATYESGFVIDKFPISRPNLTFSTLTVSNMSPEDSSIYLCSVKTVNNSPLHFGNGTRLTVT.